The rows below give T cell receptor beta chains drawn from one sample of a study of shared clonotypes between healthy human individuals. Repertoires were generated with immunoSEQ multiplex PCR, while TCRdb's copy carries only in-frame clones and drops some. The table lists around 1.5 million clones, 95% to 99% of them singletons. Sequenced input: naive CD4+ T cells sorted from blood. These receptor sequences come from a man aged 30 to 45 in good health. Both conserved end residues are trimmed from each CDR3. Clone size is shown for a subset of rows, as once, few, many or a class of expanded clone.

abundance: NA; j_gene: TRBJ2-3; v_gene: TRBV4-3; CDR3aa: ASSQERSTDTQY
abundance: NA; j_gene: TRBJ2-1; v_gene: TRBV10-3; CDR3aa: AISRLAGGSYNEQF
abundance: once; j_gene: TRBJ1-4; v_gene: TRBV7-9; CDR3aa: ASSLLGRGEKLF
abundance: NA; j_gene: TRBJ1-2; v_gene: TRBV5-4; CDR3aa: ASSTGLFSKGYT
abundance: NA; j_gene: TRBJ1-1; v_gene: TRBV28; CDR3aa: ASSHPGQGNMNTEAF
abundance: NA; j_gene: TRBJ2-3; v_gene: TRBV2; CDR3aa: ASSERPRLGDRGNTDTQY
abundance: NA; j_gene: TRBJ2-3; v_gene: TRBV19; CDR3aa: ASSIGRTDTQY
abundance: once; j_gene: TRBJ1-5; v_gene: TRBV10-3; CDR3aa: AISEDRVQPQH
abundance: NA; j_gene: TRBJ2-2; v_gene: TRBV28; CDR3aa: ASSLTTGLAGLTGELF
abundance: NA; j_gene: TRBJ2-5; v_gene: TRBV5-1; CDR3aa: ASSSTRGVGGETQY
abundance: NA; j_gene: TRBJ2-1; v_gene: TRBV27; CDR3aa: ASRVQSGNEQF
abundance: NA; j_gene: TRBJ1-2; v_gene: TRBV28; CDR3aa: ASSPGTGGYYGYT
abundance: NA; j_gene: TRBJ2-7; v_gene: TRBV18; CDR3aa: ASSPPGAREQY
abundance: NA; j_gene: TRBJ2-2; v_gene: TRBV5-1; CDR3aa: ASSLDTGELF
abundance: once; j_gene: TRBJ1-3; v_gene: TRBV6-5; CDR3aa: ASSLPGQNTIY
abundance: NA; j_gene: TRBJ1-2; v_gene: TRBV28; CDR3aa: ASSLSPPVRDGYT
abundance: NA; j_gene: TRBJ2-2; v_gene: TRBV28; CDR3aa: ASRNGITGELF
abundance: NA; j_gene: TRBJ1-5; v_gene: TRBV18; CDR3aa: ASSSISGQTNQPQH
abundance: NA; j_gene: TRBJ1-5; v_gene: TRBV15; CDR3aa: ATRGVSYSNQPQH
abundance: NA; j_gene: TRBJ2-1; v_gene: TRBV7-2; CDR3aa: ASSPNSYNEQF
abundance: NA; j_gene: TRBJ2-4; v_gene: TRBV7-2; CDR3aa: ASSFRSNAREGRRNIQY
abundance: NA; j_gene: TRBJ2-2; v_gene: TRBV12-5; CDR3aa: ASGLRLSGSNTGELF
abundance: NA; j_gene: TRBJ2-6; v_gene: TRBV4-1; CDR3aa: ASSLRVRANVLT
abundance: NA; j_gene: TRBJ2-2; v_gene: TRBV19; CDR3aa: ASRLAGTGELF
abundance: NA; j_gene: TRBJ2-7; v_gene: TRBV29-1; CDR3aa: SVGQSPYEQY
abundance: NA; j_gene: TRBJ2-3; v_gene: TRBV5-1; CDR3aa: ASSLGTSEGTDTQY
abundance: NA; j_gene: TRBJ2-2; v_gene: TRBV4-3; CDR3aa: ASSQGPQTTGELF
abundance: NA; j_gene: TRBJ2-7; v_gene: TRBV5-1; CDR3aa: ASSSGDSYEQY
abundance: once; j_gene: TRBJ2-1; v_gene: TRBV5-6; CDR3aa: ASSLWGVNEQF
abundance: once; j_gene: TRBJ2-7; v_gene: TRBV5-1; CDR3aa: ASSEPGTGALLGQY
abundance: NA; j_gene: TRBJ2-2; v_gene: TRBV28; CDR3aa: ASTPGDRDAGELF
abundance: once; j_gene: TRBJ1-2; v_gene: TRBV2; CDR3aa: AIGHEGAHGYT
abundance: NA; j_gene: TRBJ2-1; v_gene: TRBV11-2; CDR3aa: ASSSYLGLASYNEQF
abundance: NA; j_gene: TRBJ2-1; v_gene: TRBV5-1; CDR3aa: ASSLGLRRLAGGQTYNEQF
abundance: NA; j_gene: TRBJ2-7; v_gene: TRBV6-5; CDR3aa: ASTKFLAASYEQY
abundance: NA; j_gene: TRBJ2-2; v_gene: TRBV6-5; CDR3aa: ASSRRHINTGELF
abundance: NA; j_gene: TRBJ1-2; v_gene: TRBV27; CDR3aa: ASSSWTGLANYGYT